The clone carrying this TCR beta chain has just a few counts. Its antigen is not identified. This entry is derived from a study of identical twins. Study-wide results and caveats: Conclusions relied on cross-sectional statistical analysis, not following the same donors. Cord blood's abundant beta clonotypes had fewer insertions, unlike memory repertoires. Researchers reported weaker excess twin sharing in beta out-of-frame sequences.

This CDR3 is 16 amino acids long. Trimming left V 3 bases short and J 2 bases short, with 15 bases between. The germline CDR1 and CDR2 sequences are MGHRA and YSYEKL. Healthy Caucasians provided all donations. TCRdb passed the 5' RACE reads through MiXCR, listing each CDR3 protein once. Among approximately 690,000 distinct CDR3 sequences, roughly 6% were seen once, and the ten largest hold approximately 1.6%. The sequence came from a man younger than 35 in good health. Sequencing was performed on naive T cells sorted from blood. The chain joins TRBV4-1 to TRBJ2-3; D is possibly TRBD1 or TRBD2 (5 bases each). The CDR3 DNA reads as TGCGCCAGCAGCCATCCCCGGGTGGGGGACACAGATACGCAGTATTTT. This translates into CASSHPRVGDTDTQYF.